This TCR beta chain was observed in a study of T cell repertoires in cytomegalovirus infection. Whole-study context: TCR beta signatures that were public indicated CMV infection and matching HLA type.

TCRdb fed the reads into MiXCR, producing one record per CDR3 protein. Of approximately 170,000 distinct CDR3 sequences listed, 17% are singletons. The CDR3 runs to 17 residues. The J segment lost 0 bases and the V segment lost 0 bases, leaving 5 bases of the junction unmatched. Germline CDR1 reads ENHRY; CDR2 reads SYGVKD. The sample was CD8+ T cells from PBMCs. This receptor was taken from a human donor in good health (CMV status not recorded). Some clones in this sample may be carry-over from other donors' samples. V is TRBV10-3 and J is TRBJ2-1; 7 nucleotides agree with TRBD2. CDR3 nucleotide sequence: TGTGCCATCAGTGAGTCGGGGAGGGAGAGCTCCTACAATGAGCAGTTCTTC. It encodes CAISESGRESSYNEQFF.